The present TCR beta chain was sequenced within a study of T cell changes during pregnancy in multiple sclerosis. Sequenced by immunoSEQ multiplex PCR; TCRdb stores in-frame clones only, minus some. The profile shows fewer than 50,000 clones, 94% of them singletons. Per germline, CDR1 MDHEN and CDR2 SYDVKM. The CDR3 has 18 residues. V lost 4 bases, J lost 5 bases, and 18 bases stayed unmatched. The receptor comes from a female donor with multiple sclerosis, enrolled in a pregnancy study. Source: CD8+ T cells from peripheral blood mononuclear cells, taken in the first trimester of pregnancy. The V call is TRBV28, the J call TRBJ2-5; TRBD1 agrees at 8 bases. CDR3 nucleotide sequence: TGTGCCAGCAGTTCCCCCCGTGGGACAGGTTCGAGCGGGGAGACCCAGTACTTC. Its protein is CASSSPRGTGSSGETQYF.